The source of this T cell receptor beta chain is a study of blood T cells in healthy people across ages. Those donating, healthy Caucasian individuals from Russia, were aged about 6 to 95. Germline loops: CDR1 MGHRA, CDR2 YSYEKL. The V and J ends lost 4 bases and 1 base respectively, with 16 bases between them. The CDR3 covers 16 residues. It was with a sample-barcoded 5' primer and a J-beta primer mix that a second PCR of roughly 7 to 12 cycles was run. TCRdb analysed the 5' RACE reads with MiXCR anew, one entry per CDR3 protein. Of around 1,500,000 distinct CDR3 sequences listed, 42% are singletons.

The sample was blood. This receptor was obtained from a woman aged 18-29 years in good health. The J gene is TRBJ1-1, the V gene TRBV4-1; D not certain. CDR3 loop: CASSRVSNPSNTEAFF. CDR3 coding DNA: TGCGCCAGCAGCCGAGTGTCTAACCCCTCGAACACTGAAGCTTTCTTT.